What follows are 21 T cell receptor beta chains derived from one specimen sequenced in a study of blood T cell repertoires in COVID-19. Profiled with immunoSEQ multiplex PCR; TCRdb holds only in-frame clones, not every one. Here the sample spans more than 70,000 clones, 82% being singletons. The sequencing sample was made of peripheral blood. The receptors here all came from a human donor in a cohort sampled during active COVID-19.

The CDR3 DNA follows: TGTGCCACCAGTGATGGAGGGGCCATCTCCTACGAGCAGTACTTC. Its protein is CATSDGGAISYEQYF. The rearrangement joins TRBV24-1 to TRBJ2-7; TRBD2 might be the D (6 bases). V was shortened by 3 bases and J by 0 bases, with 11 bases between the two germline ends. The germline V gene encodes CDR1 KGHDR and CDR2 SFDVKD. The CDR3 has 15 amino acids.

The chain carries TRBV19 and TRBJ1-4; a possible D gene is TRBD1 (6 bases). CDR1 and CDR2 from the germline V gene are LNHDA and SQIVND (reference sequence). The CDR3 totals 17 residues. The germline V and J ends were trimmed by 5 bases and 4 bases, with 20 bases remaining between them. As DNA, the CDR3 is TGTGCCAGTAGTGGGGGGGCAGCGCGAATAAGTAATGAAAAACTGTTTTTT. It translates to CASSGGAARISNEKLFF. Supplemented by reference TRBV19 and TRBJ1-4, the full variable domain reads DGGITQSPKYLFRKEGQNVTLSCEQNLNHDAMYWYRQDPGQGLRLIYYSQIVNDFQKGDIAEGYSVSREKKESFPLTVTSAQKNPTAFYLCASSGGAARISNEKLFFGSGTQLSVL.

This clone was seen just once. CDR3 nucleotides: TGTGCCAGTAGTACCCGGGGACTAGCAAACAATGAGCAGTTCTTC. Its protein is CASSTRGLANNEQFF. The chain couples TRBV19 to TRBJ2-1, with TRBD2 matching over 9 bases. Germline CDR1 and CDR2: LNHDA and SQIVND (reference sequence). V dropped 4 bases and J dropped 5; count of bases not matched to a gene: 6. The CDR3 is made up of 15 amino acids.

Notes on this clone: Different DNA sequences within this sample yield the same CDR3. V gene TRBV5-1 combines with J gene TRBJ2-7, with D possibly matching TRBD1 (6 bases). Germline CDR1 SGHRS, CDR2 YFSETQ. With 4 bases removed from V and 3 bases from J, the gap between germline ends came to 11 bases. The CDR3 has 13 amino acids. CDR3 loop: CASSRDTDYEQYF. The DNA for the CDR3 is TGCGCCAGCAGCAGGGACACCGACTACGAGCAGTACTTC.

The chain carries TRBV5-1 and TRBJ1-3; maybe TRBD1 (6 bases). The V gene lost 4 bases and the J gene lost 3 bases, with 17 bases spanning the gap. This CDR3 contains 16 residues. Germline CDR1 reads SGHRS; CDR2 reads YFSETQ. DNA for the CDR3: TGCGCCAGCAGCCCATCCGGCGGGGGCTTTGGAAACACCATATATTTT. Translating it yields CASSPSGGGFGNTIYF. Looking up the rest from reference TRBV5-1 and TRBJ1-3 gives the full variable domain: KAGVTQTPRYLIKTRGQQVTLSCSPISGHRSVSWYQQTPGQGLQFLFEYFSETQRNKGNFPGRFSGRQFSNSRSEMNVSTLELGDSALYLCASSPSGGGFGNTIYFGEGSWLTVV.

The genes are TRBV29-1 and TRBJ1-4, with 7 bases identical to TRBD1. The length of the CDR3 is 14 residues. Germline V gene lookup returns CDR1 SQVTM and CDR2 ANQGSEA. Unmatched junction bases numbered 4, after V lost 4 bases and J lost 2 bases. The CDR3 loop reads CSVVSQGTNEKLFF. CDR3 bases: TGCAGCGTTGTGTCACAGGGGACTAATGAAAAACTGTTTTTT.

V and J are TRBV28 and TRBJ1-2; D is unresolved. This CDR3 is built from 17 residues. The V end lost 8 bases, the J end lost 4 bases, and 26 bases lay between the germline ends. CDR1 and CDR2 (germline): MDHEN, SYDVKM. The CDR3 sequence is CASFDSRALLGSYGYTF. CDR3 sequence (DNA): TGTGCCAGCTTCGACTCCCGGGCCCTTCTGGGGAGCTATGGCTACACCTTC.

This chain connects TRBV10-2 to TRBJ2-4; 7 bases align to TRBD1. Germline V gene lookup returns CDR1 WSHSY and CDR2 SAAADI. V was pared by 1 base and J by 3 bases, with 3 bases of the junction left unmatched. The CDR3 consists of 15 residues. In DNA, the CDR3 is TGCGCCAGCAGTGAGTTCCGGACAGGCAAAAACATTCAGTACTTC. This translates into CASSEFRTGKNIQYF.

CDR3: CASSVTGEIEAFF. CDR3 sequence (DNA): TGTGCCAGTAGCGTAACAGGGGAGATAGAAGCTTTCTTT. The genes are TRBV19 and TRBJ1-1; TRBD1 matches 7 bases. The CDR3 consists of 13 residues. The V gene end was trimmed by 6 bases and the J gene end by 8 bases; junction bases not matched to a gene: 9. CDR1 is LNHDA, CDR2 SQIVND, per germline (reference sequence).

The chain joins TRBV9 to TRBJ2-2; 10 positions match TRBD2. This CDR3 comprises 15 residues. Germline V gene sequence: CDR1 SGDLS, CDR2 YYNGEE. V lost 2 bases, J lost 5 bases, and 3 bases stayed unmatched. The CDR3 region has the DNA TGTGCCAGCAGCGTCCGAGCGGGGGGGACCGGGGAGCTGTTTTTT. It is translated as CASSVRAGGTGELFF.

V gene TRBV12-5 combines with J gene TRBJ1-3, with D possibly TRBD1 on 5 matching bases. CDR3 length equals 14 residues. V was clipped by 9 bases and J by 0 bases, with 12 bases between them. Germline loops: CDR1 LGHNT, CDR2 FRNRAP. The CDR3 bases are TGTGCTAGCCGGGGGTGGGACTCTGGAAACACCATATATTTT. This translates into CASRGWDSGNTIYF.

V usage is TRBV6-1 and J usage is TRBJ2-5, with 8 bases fitting TRBD2. The germline V gene encodes CDR1 MNHNS and CDR2 SASEGT. J was trimmed by 0 bases and V by 2 bases; bases with no gene match: 5. The CDR3 contains 16 residues. CDR3 region: CASSERAGGYQETQYF. CDR3 nucleotide sequence: TGTGCCAGCAGTGAAAGGGCGGGGGGTTACCAAGAGACCCAGTACTTC.

The genes are TRBV7-6 and TRBJ2-7; TRBD2 matches 7 bases. Unmatched junction bases numbered 5, after V lost 8 bases and J lost 1 base. Germline CDR1 reads SGHVS; CDR2 reads FNYEAQ. The length of the CDR3 is 13 residues. CDR3 coding DNA: TGTGCCAGCGGGGGGGAACTGTCCTACGAGCAGTACTTC. Its translation: CASGGELSYEQYF.

The J gene is TRBJ1-1, the V gene TRBV2; the D gene is possibly TRBD1 (5 bases). The CDR3 sequence is 16 residues long. Germline V gene lookup returns CDR1 SNHLY and CDR2 FYNNEI. The V and J ends lost 2 bases and 4 bases respectively, with 17 bases between them. The CDR3 nucleotides are TGTGCCAGCAGTGAACCGGGCCGATACGGGGGCACTGAAGCTTTCTTT. Translated: CASSEPGRYGGTEAFF.

The CDR3 DNA reads TGTGCCAGCAGTGCCCAGGGTTTTGGCATTCAGTACTTC. Encoded protein: CASSAQGFGIQYF. The chain employs TRBV12-3 or TRBV12-4 and TRBJ2-4, with TRBD1 as a possible D gene (5 bases). The CDR3 runs 13 residues. The V gene lost 5 bases and the J gene lost 9 bases, with 14 bases spanning the gap.

CDR3 in DNA: TGTGCCAGCACCCCCGTGGCTAGTTACTATGGCTACACCTTC. It encodes CASTPVASYYGYTF. V and J are TRBV7-2 and TRBJ1-2; D uncertain. V lost 7 bases and J 3 bases, leaving 15 bases between the germline ends. This CDR3 comprises 14 residues. In germline, CDR1 is SGHTA, CDR2 FQGNSA.

The chain uses TRBV6-1 and TRBJ1-5, with 8 bases identical to TRBD1. The germline CDR1 and CDR2 sequences are MNHNS and SASEGT. CDR3 size: 17 residues. Unmatched junction bases numbered 15, after V lost 4 bases and J lost 7 bases. DNA for the CDR3: TGTGCCAGCAGTGCATCTATCAGGGGGCGATACGGACAGCCCCAGCATTTT. This sequence encodes CASSASIRGRYGQPQHF.

The chain has TRBV10-1 and TRBJ2-1, with D tentatively TRBD2 (5 bases). The CDR3 sequence is 14 residues long. CDR1 and CDR2 (germline): WNHNN, SYGVQD (reference sequence). Trimming stripped 7 bases from V and 0 bases from J, with 10 bases between. CDR3 loop: CASTERGSYNEQFF. In DNA, the CDR3 is TGCGCCAGCACCGAACGGGGCTCCTACAATGAGCAGTTCTTC.

The chain recombines TRBV4-1 with TRBJ1-5; D is ambiguous. V shed 0 bases and J shed 6 bases, with 9 bases lying between them. CDR1 is MGHRA, CDR2 YSYEKL, per germline. The CDR3 has 14 amino acids. CDR3 sequence reads: CASSQDTGVQPQHF. CDR3 sequence (DNA): TGCGCCAGCAGCCAAGATACCGGGGTTCAGCCCCAGCATTTT.

The chain employs TRBV19 and TRBJ1-6; no definite D call. This CDR3 has 17 amino acids. Germline-derived CDR1 and CDR2 are LNHDA and SQIVND (reference sequence). The V end lost 0 bases, the J end lost 7 bases, and 16 bases lay between the germline ends. DNA for the CDR3: TGTGCCAGTAGTATAGATGTAAGCGGGGAGCCGAATTCACCCCTCCACTTT. Its protein is CASSIDVSGEPNSPLHF.

There are a few counts of this clone. V gene TRBV24-1 combines with J gene TRBJ1-1; D gene uncertain. Trimming removed 0 bases from V and 3 bases from J, with 10 bases in between. Germline-derived CDR1 and CDR2 are KGHDR and SFDVKD. The CDR3 runs 15 residues. CDR3 sequence (DNA): TGTGCCACCAGTGATTTGCACGAGGGCGACACTGAAGCTTTCTTT. Translated: CATSDLHEGDTEAFF.